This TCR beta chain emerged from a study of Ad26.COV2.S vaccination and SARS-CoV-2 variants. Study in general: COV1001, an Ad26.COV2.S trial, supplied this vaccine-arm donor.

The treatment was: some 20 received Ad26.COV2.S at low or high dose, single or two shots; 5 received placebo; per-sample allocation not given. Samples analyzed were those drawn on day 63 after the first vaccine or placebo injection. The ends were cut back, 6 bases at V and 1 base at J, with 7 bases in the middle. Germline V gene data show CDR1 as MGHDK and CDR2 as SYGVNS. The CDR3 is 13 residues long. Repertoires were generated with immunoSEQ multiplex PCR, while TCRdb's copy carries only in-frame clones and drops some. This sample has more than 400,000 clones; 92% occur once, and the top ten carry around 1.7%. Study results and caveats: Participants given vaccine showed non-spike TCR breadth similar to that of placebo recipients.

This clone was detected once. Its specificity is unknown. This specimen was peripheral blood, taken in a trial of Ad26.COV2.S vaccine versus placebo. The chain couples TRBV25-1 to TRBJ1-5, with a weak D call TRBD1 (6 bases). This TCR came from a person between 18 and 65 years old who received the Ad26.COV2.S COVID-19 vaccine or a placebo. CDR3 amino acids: CASRGASNQPQHF. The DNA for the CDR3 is TGTGCCAGCAGGGGGGCCAGCAATCAGCCCCAGCATTTT.